The clone carrying this T cell receptor beta chain was seen once. Its antigen is undetermined. This sample was taken from a study of T cell responses to AZD1222 COVID-19 vaccine. Study-wide results and limits: AZD1222 recipients seropositive at baseline numbered only six or seven.

This table comes from immunoSEQ multiplex PCR, and its TCRdb copy is limited to in-frame clones, with some not included. This sample has 150,000 to 200,000 clones, with approximately 88% found just once. This specimen consisted of peripheral blood, obtained 28 days after the second AZD1222 dose. The TCR was taken from an adult who received the AZD1222 COVID-19 vaccine.

The CDR3 DNA sequence: TGTGCCAGCAGTCCTGACCCTAACTATGGCTACACCTTC. Translation gives CASSPDPNYGYTF. The chain joins TRBV11-2 to TRBJ1-2; D not resolved. The CDR3 loop spans 13 amino acids. Looked up from germline, CDR1 is SGHAT and CDR2 is FQNNGV. Trimming removed 6 bases at V and 0 bases at J, with 8 bases between.